The 18 T cell receptor beta chains in this list originate from one sample, sequenced in a study of CD8+ T cells in alopecia areata. Sequencing relied on a cDNA template that was reverse transcribed from extracted RNA. Measured with immunoSEQ multiplex PCR; TCRdb has only the in-frame clones, and not every one. The sample lists about 120,000 clones; less than 60% were seen once. Specified treatment: oral pan-JAK inhibitor, 5-10 mg twice daily. The input for sequencing was CD4+ T cells sorted from blood, taken at week 24, from a patient treated with tofacitinib. The receptors originated from a human donor with alopecia areata.

The chain recombines TRBV4-2 with TRBJ2-5, with D perhaps being TRBD1 or TRBD2 (6 bases each). Per germline, CDR1 LGHNA and CDR2 YNFKEQ. The V and J ends lost 0 bases and 3 bases respectively, with 14 bases between them. The length of the CDR3 is 16 residues. The CDR3 sequence: CASSQELEGGEETQYF. The CDR3 region has the DNA TGTGCCAGCAGCCAAGAACTCGAGGGGGGAGAAGAGACCCAGTACTTC.

This clone was counted a few times. The genes are TRBV19 and TRBJ2-1; the D is unclear. The CDR3 is 16 residues long. Germline-derived CDR1 and CDR2 are LNHDA and SQIVND (reference sequence). V lost 1 base to trimming and J lost 8 bases, with 18 bases between them. The CDR3 sequence: CASSIAPDKQTDEQFF. The CDR3 DNA is TGTGCCAGTAGTATAGCTCCCGACAAACAGACCGATGAGCAGTTCTTC. Looking up the rest from reference TRBV19 and TRBJ2-1 gives the full variable domain: DGGITQSPKYLFRKEGQNVTLSCEQNLNHDAMYWYRQDPGQGLRLIYYSQIVNDFQKGDIAEGYSVSREKKESFPLTVTSAQKNPTAFYLCASSIAPDKQTDEQFFGPGTRLTVL.

This clone turned up a few times. This sequence joins TRBV19 and TRBJ2-5; 10 nucleotides match TRBD2. V was clipped by 7 bases and J by 5 bases; unmatched bases: 10. The germline V gene encodes CDR1 LNHDA and CDR2 SQIVND (reference sequence). The CDR3 loop spans 15 amino acids. The DNA for the CDR3 is TGTGCCAGTACTAGCGGGGGCCCGGGGGACGAGACCCAGTACTTC. Translating gives CASTSGGPGDETQYF.

This clone was detected a few times. The chain carries TRBV18 and TRBJ2-1; 11 positions match TRBD1. CDR1 is KGHSH, CDR2 LQKENI, per germline. The CDR3 has 17 residues. Losses at the gene ends were 0 bases for V and 3 bases for J; bases not matched to a gene: 4. The CDR3 here is CASSPPSGTGGYNEQFF. The CDR3 region has the DNA TGTGCCAGCTCACCACCGTCCGGGACAGGGGGCTACAATGAGCAGTTCTTC.

This clone showed up just once. The chain joins TRBV30 to TRBJ1-1, with TRBD1 identical over 7 bases. Germline values: CDR1 GTSNPN, CDR2 SVGIG (reference sequence). The CDR3 is made up of 15 amino acids. After removal of 2 bases from V and 0 bases from J, the junction contained 6 bases not matched to a gene. Here the CDR3 reads CAWSPKGQLNTEAFF. The CDR3 region has the DNA TGTGCCTGGAGTCCGAAGGGACAGCTGAACACTGAAGCTTTCTTT. Full variable domain (missing parts from reference TRBV30 and TRBJ1-1): SQTIHQWPATLVQPVGSPLSLECTVEGTSNPNLYWYRQAAGRGLQLLFYSVGIGQISSEVPQNLSASRPQDRQFILSSKKLLLSDSGFYLCAWSPKGQLNTEAFFGQGTRLTVV.

The chain couples TRBV5-1 to TRBJ1-1; D may be TRBD1 (6 bases). Germline CDR1 and CDR2: SGHRS and YFSETQ. Trimming took off 1 base at V and 5 bases at J, with 21 bases between the two ends. The CDR3 sequence is 17 residues long. The CDR3 spells CASSLHTFSGVGTEAFF. CDR3 nucleotide sequence: TGCGCCAGCAGCTTGCATACATTCTCAGGGGTAGGGACTGAAGCTTTCTTT.

V and J are TRBV6-5 and TRBJ2-5; 7 nucleotides agree with TRBD1. The J segment lost 5 bases and the V segment lost 5 bases, leaving 8 bases of the junction unmatched. Per the germline V gene, CDR1 is MNHEY and CDR2 is SVGAGI. This CDR3 has 14 amino acids. The CDR3 DNA is TGTGCCAGCAGTGAAACAGGGGTCGGGGAGACCCAGTACTTC. It is translated as CASSETGVGETQYF.

This chain connects TRBV6-6 to TRBJ2-7; 7 positions agree with TRBD1. Germline loops: CDR1 MNHNY, CDR2 SVGAGI (reference sequence). Losses at the gene ends were 5 bases for V and 4 bases for J; bases not matched to a gene: 2. The CDR3 runs to 12 residues. The CDR3 here is CASSRTGYEQYF. CDR3 bases: TGTGCCAGCAGTAGGACAGGATACGAGCAGTACTTC.

This chain connects TRBV7-2 to TRBJ2-3; the D gene is possibly TRBD1 (6 bases). This CDR3 spans 13 amino acids. V lost 3 bases to trimming and J lost 15 bases, with 19 bases between them. Germline CDR1 is SGHTA and CDR2 is FQGNSA. The CDR3 protein is CASSFSGAGGEYF. The DNA for the CDR3 is TGTGCCAGCAGCTTCTCAGGGGCAGGTGGTGAATATTTT.

The V call is TRBV19, the J call TRBJ1-6; D is ambiguous. The CDR3 extends over 14 amino acids. The ends were cut back, 4 bases at V and 7 bases at J, with 11 bases in the middle. Looked up from germline, CDR1 is LNHDA and CDR2 is SQIVND (reference sequence). The CDR3 DNA reads as TGTGCCAGTAGTACAGTTTGGGGAAATTCACCCCTCCACTTT. This gives the protein CASSTVWGNSPLHF.

The chain employs TRBV18 and TRBJ2-7; 10 bases are shared with TRBD1. This CDR3 is built from 14 residues. Germline CDR1 reads KGHSH; CDR2 reads LQKENI. Trimming took 3 bases from V and 5 from J; bases not matched to a gene: 4. The DNA for the CDR3 is TGTGCCAGCTCACCGGGGACAGGGGAAGACGAGCAGTACTTC. This encodes CASSPGTGEDEQYF.

The genes are TRBV30 and TRBJ2-2; D uncertain. CDR1 is GTSNPN and CDR2 is SVGIG in the germline V gene (reference sequence). This CDR3 comprises 14 residues. The V end was cut by 0 bases, the J end by 0 bases, with 5 bases between. In nucleotides, the CDR3 is TGTGCCTGGAGTGTCCCCTCGAACACCGGGGAGCTGTTTTTT. Translation: CAWSVPSNTGELFF.

A few counts support this clone. J is TRBJ2-1 and V is TRBV29-1, with D perhaps TRBD2 (5 bases). In germline, CDR1 is SQVTM, CDR2 ANQGSEA. CDR3 length equals 15 residues. Between the trimmed V and J ends, which lost 1 base and 6 bases, there was a span of 16 bases. The CDR3 reads CSVEGARAGSNEQFF. The CDR3 DNA sequence: TGCAGCGTTGAAGGGGCAAGGGCGGGCTCCAATGAGCAGTTCTTC.

The chain joins TRBV30 to TRBJ1-3, with D possibly matching TRBD1 (5 bases). This CDR3 comprises 16 residues. V dropped 2 bases and J dropped 2 bases, with 16 bases sitting between them. Germline assignment: CDR1 GTSNPN and CDR2 SVGIG (reference sequence). The CDR3 DNA reads TGTGCCTGGAGTCTTCATCTTCAGGGCCCTGGAAACACCATATATTTT. It translates to CAWSLHLQGPGNTIYF.

This clone showed up just a few times. The rearrangement uses TRBV27 and TRBJ2-2, with no clear D. The CDR3 totals 12 residues. Deletions cut 5 bases from V and 0 bases from J, with 1 base between. Germline V gene sequence: CDR1 MNHEY, CDR2 SMNVEV (reference sequence). The CDR3 nucleotides read TGTGCCAGCAGTACGAACACCGGGGAGCTGTTTTTT. This codes for CASSTNTGELFF.

V and J are TRBV30 and TRBJ1-6, with a tentative D call TRBD1 (6 bases). Germline V gene lookup returns CDR1 GTSNPN and CDR2 SVGIG (reference sequence). V was clipped by 1 base and J by 7 bases, with 14 bases between them. The CDR3 totals 15 residues. CDR3 sequence reads: CAWSGRTALNSPLHF. The CDR3 bases are TGTGCCTGGAGTGGCCGGACAGCCCTAAATTCACCCCTCCACTTT.

The V call is TRBV5-1, the J call TRBJ2-1; 7 nucleotides align to TRBD2. The CDR3 contains 15 residues. V lost 5 bases, J lost 1 base, and 6 bases stayed unmatched. CDR1 is SGHRS and CDR2 is YFSETQ in the germline V gene. The CDR3 DNA follows: TGCGCCAGCAGTTCTGGGGGGGTTTCCTACAATGAGCAGTTCTTC. It codes for CASSSGGVSYNEQFF.

The chain recombines TRBV7-2 with TRBJ2-5, with D perhaps given as TRBD1 or TRBD2 (6 bases each). From germline, CDR1 is SGHTA and CDR2 FQGNSA. The CDR3 totals 18 residues. With 4 bases removed from V and 0 bases from J, the gap between germline ends came to 21 bases. DNA for the CDR3: TGTGCCAGCAGCTCCACAGGGTGGCGGGGAAACAACCAAGAGACCCAGTACTTC. Translated: CASSSTGWRGNNQETQYF.